The clone carrying this T cell receptor (beta chain) occurred a few times. Its antigen is not identified. This entry belongs to a study of beta chain features in type 1 diabetes. Overall study context: Age, gender and cell yields were alike across patients and healthy donors. Overall study findings and caveats: In these data, an HLA type influence on TCRB rearrangement remained unresolved. Naive, central memory and regulatory TCRB repertoires appeared more similar among patients than healthy donors.

Purity above 95% was achieved in all sorted populations. As every portion of the isolated RNA was reverse transcribed, the sequencing read expressed TCRB transcripts. Data came from immunoSEQ multiplex PCR; TCRdb stores just in-frame clones and leaves some out. The sample includes 300,000 to 400,000 clones, about 11% of them seen just once. CDR3 size: 14 residues. CDR1 and CDR2 (germline): SGHRS, YFSETQ. V lost 2 bases, J lost 1 base, and 1 base stayed unmatched. This TCR was sampled from a woman between 25 and 40 years old in good health. The chain uses TRBV5-1 and TRBJ2-5, with 8 bases identical to TRBD2. Specimen: naive CD4+ T cells from blood. The CDR3 reads CASSFTSGQETQYF. In DNA form, the CDR3 reads TGCGCCAGCAGCTTTACTAGCGGCCAAGAGACCCAGTACTTC.